Detailed here is one T cell receptor (beta chain). This entry is derived from a study of T cell responses to AZD1222 COVID-19 vaccine. Trimming took 1 base from V and 4 from J; bases not matched to a gene: 5. This CDR3 has 14 residues. From germline, CDR1 is SGHDT and CDR2 YYEEEE. Here immunoSEQ multiplex PCR was the method, and the copy in TCRdb shows in-frame clones only, minus some. The sample lists roughly 140,000 clones, approximately 89% occurring once. J is TRBJ2-7 and V is TRBV5-6, with 7 bases lining up with TRBD1. This sequence originates from an adult in good health. Sample: peripheral blood, taken on day 0 of AZD1222 vaccination. DNA for the CDR3: TGTGCCAGCAGCTTGACCTACAGGGGATACGAGCAGTACTTC. It yields the protein CASSLTYRGYEQYF.